This T cell receptor (beta chain) was captured in a study of T cell responses to AZD1222 COVID-19 vaccine. On this clone itself: Antigen specificity is unknown.

CDR3 length: 15 residues. Germline values: CDR1 SGHAT, CDR2 FQNNGV. With 3 bases removed from V and 1 base from J, the gap between germline ends came to 11 bases. Sequencing was performed with immunoSEQ multiplex PCR; in TCRdb, only in-frame clones are kept and a portion is missing. There are 150,000 to 200,000 clones in the sample; over 90% occur only once, and around 2.5% lies in the top ten. Whole-study results and caveats: Clonal diversity was possibly underestimated; the donors were predominantly white British and more often female. Spike was spanned by vaccine-associated CD4 TCRs, which were dominant at 160-218 and 743-854. Reportedly, nearly half the spike-specific TCRs target unmutated variant regions. Spike-specific TCR repertoires showed rising breadth and depth after two AZD1222 doses.

V is TRBV11-2 and J is TRBJ2-3; either TRBD1 or TRBD2 may fit D (6 bases each). This material consisted of peripheral blood, taken on day 0 of AZD1222 vaccination. The clonotype originates from an adult in good health. CDR3 protein: CASSLRGARTDTQYF. The CDR3 bases are TGTGCCAGCAGCTTGAGGGGGGCGCGCACAGATACGCAGTATTTT.